The source of this TCR beta chain is a study of blood T cell repertoires in COVID-19. Study-wide background: In each case, the material was cDNA or gDNA derived from T cells, B-cell-depleted T cells, or PBMCs.

The length of the CDR3 is 15 residues. The germline CDR1 and CDR2 sequences are GTSNPN and SVGIG (reference sequence). Trimming removed 0 bases from V and 7 bases from J, with 15 bases in between. TCRdb keeps only in-frame clones here, not all; method: immunoSEQ multiplex PCR. The sample yields roughly 190,000 clones, roughly 84% seen once. What was sequenced was peripheral blood. The chain is built from TRBV30 and TRBJ1-4, with D unclear. The sequence was obtained from a human donor with acute or convalescent COVID-19. The donor label of this sample is uncertain. The CDR3 nucleotides are TGTGCCTGGAGTGTAGAGGGCAGGCTCTTTGAAAAACTGTTTTTT. This translates into CAWSVEGRLFEKLFF.